These T cell receptor beta chains were read from a single sample in a study of graft-versus-host responses after intestinal transplantation. What these receptors recognize is not known. Data came from immunoSEQ multiplex PCR; TCRdb stores just in-frame clones and leaves some out. The repertoire holds about 88,000 clones, with roughly 93% as singletons. The sequenced sample was unstimulated CD4+ T cells sorted from spleen or lymph node cells, obtained before transplant. The source of these receptors is a human donor who was the organ donor for an intestinal transplant. CDR3s include the opening cysteine and the closing phenylalanine or tryptophan. The order of the fields is clone size, D gene, CDR3 length, J gene, V gene, CDR3 DNA, CDR3 protein. D genes are given only for firm matches. Clone size is given for some rows only: seen once, a few or many times, or a class if the clone is expanded.

- - 15 TRBJ1-4 TRBV2 TGTGCCAGCAACCCAAGGGCGGGGGATAATGAAAAACTGTTTTTT CASNPRAGDNEKLFF
- - 15 TRBJ1-6 TRBV5-6 TGTGCCAGCAGCTTCCCGTGGCAGGGGAATTCACCCCTCCACTTT CASSFPWQGNSPLHF
- - 15 TRBJ2-5 TRBV7-9 TGTGCCAGCAGCTTCAGAGGGGCGGAACAAGAGACCCAGTACTTC CASSFRGAEQETQYF
- TRBD1 16 TRBJ2-7 TRBV19 TGTGCCAGTAGTATACGGGACAGGGGTCGCTCCTACGAGCAGTACTTC CASSIRDRGRSYEQYF
- - 11 TRBJ1-2 TRBV29-1 TGCAGCGTTGAGGGAGGGGGGGGCTACACCTTC CSVEGGGGYTF
- TRBD1 16 TRBJ2-3 TRBV5-1 TGCGCCAGCAGCTTGGGGGGACAGTTGTGGACAGATACGCAGTATTTT CASSLGGQLWTDTQYF
- TRBD1 14 TRBJ2-7 TRBV7-2 TGTGCCAGCAGCAAAAACAGGGGTTCCTACGAGCAGTACTTC CASSKNRGSYEQYF
- - 14 TRBJ1-5 TRBV30 TGTGCCTGGAGTGTAGGTTTTAGCAATCAGCCCCAGCATTTT CAWSVGFSNQPQHF
- - 15 TRBJ2-7 TRBV5-5 TGTGCCAGCAGCTCGAACCCCCAGGGGGGCTACGAGCAGTACTTC CASSSNPQGGYEQYF
- - 15 TRBJ1-5 TRBV6-5 TGTGCCAGCAGAGAGCAGGGGCAGGGCAATCAGCCCCAGCATTTT CASREQGQGNQPQHF
- - 19 TRBJ1-1 TRBV4-2 TGTGCCAGCAGCCAAGATAGTCACGGGGGCGTGAGCATGAACACTGAAGCTTTCTTT CASSQDSHGGVSMNTEAFF
few - 13 TRBJ1-1 TRBV6-4 TGTGCCAGCAGTGAGGGGAGGAACACTGAAGCTTTCTTT CASSEGRNTEAFF
- TRBD2 16 TRBJ2-1 TRBV4-1 TGCGCCAGCAGCCAAGGAAGCGGGGGGGCTTACAATGAGCAGTTCTTC CASSQGSGGAYNEQFF
- TRBD2 14 TRBJ2-7 TRBV5-1 TGCGCCAGCAGCCGAACTAGCGGGGCCTACGAGCAGTACTTC CASSRTSGAYEQYF
- TRBD2 15 TRBJ2-7 TRBV5-1 TGCGCCAGCAGCTTTCTAGCGGGGGGCTCCTACGAGCAGTACTTC CASSFLAGGSYEQYF
- - 12 TRBJ1-2 TRBV29-1 TGCAGCGTTGAAGATAGTAGTAATGGCTACACCTTC CSVEDSSNGYTF
- TRBD1 15 TRBJ2-4 TRBV6-1 TGTGCCAGCAGGAGGACAGGGGGAGGTGGGAACATTCAGTACTTC CASRRTGGGGNIQYF
- - 14 TRBJ1-5 TRBV10-3 TGTGCCATCAGCTCGTGGGCGGGCAATCAGCCCCAGCATTTT CAISSWAGNQPQHF